The clone carrying this TCR beta chain was counted at least ten times. TCRdb fed the 5' RACE reads into MiXCR, producing one record per CDR3 protein. The profile shows approximately 600,000 distinct CDR3 sequences, less than 9% of them singletons. The data stem from a study of identical twins. The germline V gene encodes CDR1 DFQATT and CDR2 SNEGSKA (reference sequence). Between the trimmed V and J ends, which lost 1 base and 5 bases, there was a span of 7 bases. CDR3 length: 12 residues. A further study also used this sample, focusing on yellow fever vaccine responses in identical twins.

This chain links TRBV20-1 with TRBJ2-3; D is uncertain. Sequencing input: PBMCs. This receptor was identified in a woman younger than 30 in good health. CDR3 amino acids: CSARVGQDTQYF. CDR3 nucleotide sequence: TGCAGTGCTAGAGTTGGGCAAGATACGCAGTATTTT.